The T cell receptor beta chain under discussion was sequenced for a study of HIV-infected patients and healthy controls (dated by TCRdb to 2013 to 2016). In this sample, this clonotype turned up a few times. The antigen it recognizes is unknown. Base quality data are lacking; no much larger clone is found one base away. V and J are truncated by 1 base and 4 bases respectively, leaving an intervening sequence of 19 bases. Including cysteine and phenylalanine, the CDR3 has 17 amino acids. CDR3 DNA only is kept here, 51 bases in frame from base 1. The library was prepared using 5' RACE. These reads were obtained on an Illumina MiSeq. TCRdb's own reprocessing of the public reads used fastp at Q25 and MiXCR and kept productive beta chains. Every entry covers one CDR3 protein and lists the most common genes and DNA from its rows. A total of around 64,000 distinct CDR3 sequences appear in this sample, about a sixth of them only once. The ten largest clones capture about 6% of the sample.

Here the chain combines TRBV12-3 or TRBV12-4 and TRBJ2-5; there is no confident call for the D gene. Sequencing used CD4+ T cells from blood. The receptor was isolated from a human donor in good health. Read as DNA, the sequence is TGTGCCAGCAGTTTAGAGGGTTTTATGGGGTATGCAGAGACCCAGTACTTC. Its protein is CASSLEGFMGYAETQYF.